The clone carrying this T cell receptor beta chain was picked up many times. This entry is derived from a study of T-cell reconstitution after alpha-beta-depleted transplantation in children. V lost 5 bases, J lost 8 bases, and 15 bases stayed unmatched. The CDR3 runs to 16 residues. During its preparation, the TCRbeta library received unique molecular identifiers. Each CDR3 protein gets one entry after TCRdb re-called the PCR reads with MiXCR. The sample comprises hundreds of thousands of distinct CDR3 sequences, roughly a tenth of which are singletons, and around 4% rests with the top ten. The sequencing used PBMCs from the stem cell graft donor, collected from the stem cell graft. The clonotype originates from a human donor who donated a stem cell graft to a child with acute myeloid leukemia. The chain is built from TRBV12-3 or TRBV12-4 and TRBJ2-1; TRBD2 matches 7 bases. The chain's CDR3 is CASSPPGPGLGYEQFF. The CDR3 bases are TGTGCCAGCAGTCCCCCCGGTCCAGGACTAGGATATGAGCAGTTCTTC.